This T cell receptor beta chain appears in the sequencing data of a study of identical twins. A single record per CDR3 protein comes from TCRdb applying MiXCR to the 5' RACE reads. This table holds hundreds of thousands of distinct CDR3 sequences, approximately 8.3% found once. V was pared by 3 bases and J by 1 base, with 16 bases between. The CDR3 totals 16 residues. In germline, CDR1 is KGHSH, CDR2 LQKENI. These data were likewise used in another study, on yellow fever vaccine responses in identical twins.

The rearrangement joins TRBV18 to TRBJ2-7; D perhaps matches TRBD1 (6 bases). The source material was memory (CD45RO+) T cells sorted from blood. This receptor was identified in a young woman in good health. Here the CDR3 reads CASSPNSGTMSYEQYF. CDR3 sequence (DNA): TGTGCCAGCTCACCGAATTCAGGGACAATGTCCTACGAGCAGTACTTC.